These 32 T cell receptor delta chains were all obtained from the same sample, sequenced in a study of γδ T cells in repeated Plasmodium falciparum infection. Bulk repertoires came from Vgamma9/Vdelta2+ or Vdelta2-negative gammadelta T cells flow-sorted from PBMC. TCRdb called clones anew from the multiplex PCR reads with CATT. Among around 82,000 delta-chain clones listed, over 1.3% were seen once. The sequenced material came from gamma-delta T cells from blood. Receptors were obtained from a pool of human donors (malaria-infected and uninfected, not separated).

Concerning this clone: The protein TCRdb lists belongs to a much larger clone and differs from this DNA's translation at residue 12, which points to a read error; the protein shown is made from the DNA. This chain joins TRDV3 and TRDJ1; 8 bases line up with TRDD3. The CDR3 has 17 amino acids. V shed 2 bases and J 4 bases; nucleotides not matched to a gene: 18. Germline V CDR1 and CDR2: TVYSNPD, GDNSRS (reference sequence). The CDR3, as DNA: TGTGCCTTTGATACTGGGGGGAGTATCTCCCGTAGCGATAAACTCATCTTT. The encoded protein is CAFDTGGSISRSDKLIF.

Concerning this clone itself: This DNA's translation differs at residue 9 from TCRdb's protein, which comes from a much larger clone; a read error is likely, and the protein shown is translated from the DNA. The chain has TRDV1 and TRDJ1; 7 bases align to TRDD3. No J gene is reported in TCRdb; it was inferred here by comparing the DNA with germline. The CDR3 is 15 residues long. CDR1 and CDR2 (germline): TSWWSYY, QGS. The V segment lost 7 bases and the J segment 3 bases; nucleotides outside the gene matches: 11. The chain's CDR3 is CALEEDGDRADKLIF. CDR3 sequence (DNA): TGTGCTCTTGAGGAGGACGGGGATAGGGCCGATAAACTCATCTTT.

This clone has just a few counts. This could be a read error, since a much larger clone is one nucleotide away. The rearrangement uses TRDV2 and TRDJ1; D is undetermined. The J gene, absent from TCRdb, was called here by matching the DNA to germline. This CDR3 is built from 15 residues. Germline V CDR1 and CDR2: GEAIGNYY, EKD. Trimming pared 4 bases from V and 0 bases from J, leaving 14 bases between. The CDR3 bases are TGTGCCTGTGATCTTACATCCCTGTACACCGATAAACTCATCTTT. It yields the protein CACDLTSLYTDKLIF.

This clone was observed a few times. A far bigger clonotype differs at one base, so this is likely a read error. Other nucleotide sequences in the sample specify the same CDR3. CDR3 nucleotide sequence: TGCGCCTGTGACACTCTGGGGACTGTCTCCGATAAACTCATCTTT. Residues: CACDTLGTVSDKLIF. The V gene is TRDV2, the J gene TRDJ1; a possible D gene is TRDD3 (6 bases). Here the J gene was assigned by germline matching of the DNA, as TCRdb has none. Germline V gives CDR1 GEAIGNYY, CDR2 EKD. The CDR3 extends over 15 amino acids.

Only a few counts were recorded for this clone. It differs at one base from a far larger clone, so likely a read error. Other DNA sequences within the sample encode an identical CDR3. V gene TRDV1 combines with J gene TRDJ1, with D possibly called TRDD2 or TRDD3 (5 bases each). This CDR3 region has 16 residues. Germline V lookup: CDR1 TSWWSYY, CDR2 QGS. In DNA form, the CDR3 reads TGTGCCCTTGGGGCAACGTTCCTGCGCGTCACCGATAAACTCATCTTT. Residues: CALGATFLRVTDKLIF.

This clone was observed many times. This likely stems from a read error, as it lies one base from a far larger clone. The same CDR3 is also encoded by other DNA sequences in this sample. The chain links TRDV2 to TRDJ2; perhaps TRDD3 as D (6 bases). The J gene, missing from TCRdb, was assigned here through DNA to germline matching. CDR1 GEAIGNYY and CDR2 EKD come from the germline V gene. The CDR3 runs to 14 residues. For the CDR3, the DNA is TGTGCCTGTGACGATGGGGGGCCGACAGCGCAACTCTTCTTT. Residues: CACDDGGPTAQLFF.

A few counts support this clone. TCRdb pairs this DNA with a much larger clone's protein that differs at residue 18, likely a read error; the protein shown was translated from the DNA. CDR3 in amino acids: CALGDPSPFGRGYTDKLTF. The CDR3 DNA reads as TGTGCTCTTGGGGACCCAAGTCCCTTCGGGAGGGGGTACACCGATAAACTCACCTTT. The chain carries TRDV1 and TRDJ1, with D perhaps given as TRDD2 or TRDD3 (5 bases each). The length of the CDR3 is 19 residues. Per germline, CDR1 TSWWSYY and CDR2 QGS.

As regards this clone: The protein TCRdb lists belongs to a much larger clone and differs from this DNA's translation at residue 5, which points to a read error; the protein shown is made from the DNA. The chain joins TRDV2 to TRDJ1; 13 bases line up with TRDD3. Matching the DNA to germline supplied the J gene, which TCRdb does not give. CDR3 size: 21 residues. The germline V gene encodes CDR1 GEAIGNYY and CDR2 EKD. The junction had 19 bases not matched to a gene; V was cut back by 3 bases and J by 1 base. In nucleotides, the CDR3 is TGTGCCTGTGACTCCCTAACTCCATTACTGGGGGATACGCGTAGCACCGATAAACTCATCTTT. Protein product: CACDSLTPLLGDTRSTDKLIF.

With respect to this clone: The protein recorded in TCRdb matches a much larger clone and deviates from this DNA's translation at residue 12, suggesting a read error; the protein here is obtained by translating the DNA. The rearrangement uses TRDV1 and TRDJ1; D is unresolved. Since TCRdb gives no J gene, matching the DNA to germline was used here to assign it. The CDR3 spans 24 residues. The germline V gene encodes CDR1 TSWWSYY and CDR2 QGS. V gave up 5 bases and J gave up 7 bases, with 47 bases separating them. The CDR3 sequence is CALGPMTGIRQRIREGRGIGKLIF. The CDR3 DNA reads as TGTGCTCTTGGGCCGATGACGGGAATTCGTCAAAGGATTAGAGAGGGACGGGGTATCGGTAAACTCATCTTT.

With regard to this clone: A far larger clone is only one base removed, so a read error is likely. At the DNA level, this CDR3 is encoded by other sequences in the same sample as well. This chain connects TRDV2 to TRDJ3; the match to TRDD3 covers 13 bases. The J gene, left out of TCRdb, was set here by checking the DNA against germline. The CDR3 loop spans 21 amino acids. CDR1 is GEAIGNYY and CDR2 is EKD in the germline V gene. CDR3 in amino acids: CACDEVLGDTPRSWDTRQMFF. In nucleotides, the CDR3 is TGTGCCTGTGACGAGGTACTGGGGGATACGCCCCGTTCCTGGGATACCCGACAGATGTTTTTC.

Only one count was recorded for this clone. The J gene was recorded as TRDJ1; no V gene was called. This CDR3 has 11 amino acids. CDR3 amino acids: CARSSPDKLIF. The CDR3 DNA sequence: TGCGCCCGTAGTAGCCCCGATAAACTCATCTTT.

This clone showed up many times. TCRdb attributes to this sequence the protein of a much larger clone, which differs from the DNA translation at residue 12; a read error is likely, and the protein displayed is translated from the DNA. There is no J gene call, but TRDV2 is given as the V gene; the table's TRDD3 call for D was not verified on the DNA. This CDR3 has 14 amino acids. Germline CDR1 and CDR2: GEAIGNYY and EKD. CDR3 loop: CACDILGDTAQPFF. DNA for the CDR3: TGTGCCTGTGACATACTGGGGGATACAGCACAACCCTTCTTT.

Note on this clone: The protein that TCRdb holds for this DNA derives from a much larger clone and differs from the translated DNA at residue 12, which likely indicates a read error; the protein shown here is translated from the DNA. The chain has TRDV3 and TRDJ2; D perhaps matches TRDD3 (8 bases). The J gene was not available in TCRdb and was assigned here by matching the DNA to germline segments. Deletions cut 3 bases from V and 5 bases from J, with 40 bases between. Per germline, CDR1 TVYSNPD and CDR2 GDNSRS (reference sequence). This CDR3 has 22 amino acids. CDR3 sequence reads: CALGPAFLLSLDGGCSTAQLFF. CDR3 DNA: TGTGCCTTAGGCCCAGCCTTCCTTCTTTCTCTAGATGGGGGATGCTCTACAGCACAACTCTTCTTT.

Remarks on this clone: This DNA translates differently at residue 16 from the TCRdb protein, which is that of a much larger clone; a read error is likely, and the protein shown is the DNA's own translation. The chain couples TRDV3 to TRDJ1; TRDD3 matches at 8 bases. Germline CDR1 TVYSNPD, CDR2 GDNSRS (reference sequence). Trimming took 1 base from V and 5 from J; bases not matched to a gene: 27. The CDR3 loop spans 20 amino acids. Written as DNA, the CDR3 is TGTGCCTTTACTAAACCGCTACGGCGTTACGGCACGGGGATACAGGATAAACTCATCTTT. Translating gives CAFTKPLRRYGTGIQDKLIF. The full variable domain, completed using reference TRDV3 and TRDJ1, is CDKVTQSSPDQTVASGSEVVLLCTYDTVYSNPDLFWYRIRPDYSFQFVFYGDNSRSEGADFTQGRFSVKHILTQKAFHLVISPVRTEDSATYYCAFTKPLRRYGTGIQDKLIFGKGTRVTVEP.

Comments on this clone: A single base is all that separates this from a far larger clone, so a read error is likely. Other DNA sequences of this sample code for an identical CDR3. The gene calls are TRDV2 and TRDJ1, with 9 bases lining up with TRDD3. After removal of 3 bases from V and 6 bases from J, the junction contained 10 bases not matched to a gene. The CDR3 totals 15 residues. CDR1 and CDR2 from the germline V gene are GEAIGNYY and EKD. The CDR3 nucleotides read TGTGCCTGTGACGACCTGGGGGATGCGGGGTATAAACTCATCTTT. This translates into CACDDLGDAGYKLIF.

In this sample, this clone turned up a few times. A read error is likely here: a far larger clone is one base away. Additional DNA sequences in this sample encode the identical CDR3. This chain uses TRDV2 with TRDJ1, with 9 bases that match TRDD2. No J gene was available from TCRdb, and it was assigned here by a germline match of the DNA. This CDR3 contains 19 residues. V lost 2 bases and J lost 0; bases outside the gene matches: 15. The germline CDR1 and CDR2 sequences are GEAIGNYY and EKD. The CDR3 loop is CACDIVLPTGDTHTDKLIF. Here the CDR3 DNA reads TGTGCCTGTGACATTGTCCTTCCTACCGGTGATACCCACACCGATAAACTCATCTTT.

In this sample, this clone turned up a few times. One base separates it from a far larger clone, so it is likely a read error. Other DNA sequences of this sample code for an identical CDR3. This chain connects TRDV1 to TRDJ1; 7 positions agree with TRDD3. TCRdb supplies no J gene; here it was assigned by aligning the nucleotide sequence to germline. This CDR3 contains 21 residues. Looked up from germline, CDR1 is TSWWSYY and CDR2 is QGS. The CDR3 here is CALGESLSYPFLGVYTDKLIF. The CDR3 region has the DNA TGTGCTCTTGGGGAATCGCTCTCCTATCCTTTCCTGGGGGTTTACACCGACAAACTCATCTTT.

This clone was recorded a few times. TCRdb lists the protein of a much larger clone for this DNA, which differs at residue 5, so this is likely a read error; the protein given here is translated from the DNA itself. The chain employs TRDV1 and TRDJ1; D remains ambiguous. The J gene is not listed in TCRdb, so it was assigned here from a DNA match to germline. The V gene's germline CDR1 is TSWWSYY and CDR2 QGS. Trimming left V 4 bases short and J 6 bases short, with 18 bases between. The CDR3 is 15 amino acids. This CDR3 is CALGVIGPHCNKLIF. The CDR3 DNA is TGTGCTCTTGGGGTAATCGGGCCCCACTGTAATAAACTCATCTTT.

Remarks on this clone: This likely traces to a read error, being one base from a far larger clone. The same CDR3 is also encoded by other DNA sequences in this sample. The V gene is TRDV1, the J gene TRDJ2; 10 nucleotides align to TRDD3. The CDR3 has 21 residues. CDR1 and CDR2 (germline): TSWWSYY, QGS. CDR3 loop: CALGELLLHGCGGYSEAQLFF. The CDR3 DNA reads as TGTGCTCTTGGGGAACTCCTCCTACACGGGTGTGGGGGATACTCCGAAGCACAGCTCTTCTTT.

In this sample, this clone turned up a few times. The protein that TCRdb holds for this DNA derives from a much larger clone and differs from the translated DNA at residue 11, which likely indicates a read error; the protein shown here is translated from the DNA. The identical CDR3 is also encoded by other nucleotide sequences in the sample. The J gene is TRDJ1, the V gene TRDV1; weak D call: TRDD3 (5 bases). The CDR3 length is 15 residues. CDR1 is TSWWSYY, CDR2 QGS, per germline. CDR3 nucleotide sequence: TGTGCCCTTGGGGAACTACCCCGTCACTGGTGGATACTCATCTTT. Protein product: CALGELPRHWWILIF.

This clone was counted between two and nine times. This likely stems from a read error, as it lies one base from a far larger clone. This same CDR3 is encoded by further DNA sequences in the sample. The V call is TRDV1, the J call TRDJ1; 8 bases map to TRDD2. CDR3 length: 18 residues. CDR1 and CDR2 (germline): TSWWSYY, QGS. CDR3 sequence reads: CALAVGLPTPLPLEQLIF. CDR3 DNA: TGTGCTCTTGCCGTCGGGCTTCCTACTCCCCTACCCCTAGAACAACTCATCTTC.

This clone was recorded many times. This chain joins TRDV1 and TRDJ1; TRDD3 aligns across 8 bases. The CDR3 contains 18 residues. The germline gives CDR1 TSWWSYY, CDR2 QGS. V gave up 0 bases and J gave up 4 bases; unmatched junction bases: 13. The DNA of the CDR3 is TGTGCTCTTGGGGAACTAGATGCGGGGGATAAACCGGGCGATAAACTCATCTTT. Amino acid sequence: CALGELDAGDKPGDKLIF.

This clone turned up a few times. The translation of this DNA and the TCRdb protein of a much larger clone differ at residue 6, probably owing to a read error; the protein shown here is translated from the DNA. The chain uses TRDV3 and TRDJ1; 12 bases are a match to TRDD3. The CDR3 runs to 22 residues. The germline gives CDR1 TVYSNPD, CDR2 GDNSRS (reference sequence). V was clipped by 2 bases and J by 1 base; unmatched bases: 26. The DNA for the CDR3 is TGTGCCTTTTATGACGAGGGGCACCCTACACTGGGGGATACTATGGCCACCGATAAACTCATCTTT. Amino acid sequence: CAFYDEGHPTLGDTMATDKLIF.

This clone was counted between two and nine times. The translation of this DNA and the TCRdb protein of a much larger clone differ at residue 14, probably owing to a read error; the protein shown here is translated from the DNA. V gene TRDV1 combines with J gene TRDJ1; possibly TRDD2 or TRDD3 for D (5 bases each). V lost 0 bases and J 0 bases, leaving 29 bases between the germline ends. The CDR3 length is 22 residues. Germline values: CDR1 TSWWSYY, CDR2 QGS. The CDR3 sequence is CALGELRLPTCRTRGDTDKLIF. The CDR3 bases are TGTGCTCTTGGGGAACTACGGCTTCCCACCTGCCGTACTAGGGGAGACACCGATAAACTCATCTTT.

This clone came up a few times. This DNA's translation and the protein TCRdb lists, from a much larger clone, do not match at residue 13, likely due to a read error; the protein shown is translated from the DNA. The V gene is TRDV1, the J gene TRDJ1, with 8 nucleotides matching TRDD3. The J gene, absent from TCRdb, was called here by matching the DNA to germline. CDR1 and CDR2 from the germline V gene are TSWWSYY and QGS. The CDR3 totals 23 residues. Losses at the gene ends were 2 bases for V and 5 bases for J; bases not matched to a gene: 31. This CDR3 reads CALGEKVLRAFELWGYCSDKLIF. CDR3 DNA: TGTGCTCTTGGGGAAAAGGTCCTACGTGCGTTTGAGCTCTGGGGATACTGTTCAGATAAACTCATCTTT.

The chain combines TRDV1 with TRDJ1, with TRDD3 identical over 8 bases. Matching the DNA to germline supplied the J gene, which TCRdb does not give. This CDR3 region has 19 residues. The J segment lost 0 bases and the V segment lost 5 bases, leaving 17 bases of the junction unmatched. Germline CDR1 is TSWWSYY and CDR2 is QGS. CDR3 amino acids: CALGSLFGWGIPNTDKLIF. The DNA for the CDR3 is TGTGCTCTTGGGTCCCTTTTTGGGTGGGGGATCCCTAACACCGATAAACTCATCTTT.

As concerns this clone: TCRdb lists the protein of a much larger clone for this DNA, which differs at residue 5, so this is likely a read error; the protein given here is translated from the DNA itself. V usage is TRDV2 and J usage is TRDJ1; D unclear. The J gene is absent in TCRdb and was assigned here via DNA matching to germline. The CDR3 runs to 14 residues. V was shortened by 3 bases and J by 4 bases, with 14 bases between the two germline ends. The V gene's germline CDR1 is GEAIGNYY and CDR2 EKD. CDR3 nucleotides: TGTGCCTGTGACGCGAAGTCCGGGAGCGATAAACTCATCTTT. Translated, it gives CACDAKSGSDKLIF.

This clone showed up just a few times. With a far larger clone one base away, a read error is the likely cause. Other nucleotide sequences in the sample specify the same CDR3. The genes are TRDV2 and TRDJ1; TRDD3 aligns across 13 bases. This CDR3 is 18 amino acids long. From germline, CDR1 is GEAIGNYY and CDR2 EKD. The J segment lost 7 bases and the V segment lost 1 base, leaving 14 bases of the junction unmatched. The chain's CDR3 is CACDTGYVTGGYAGKLIF. The CDR3 DNA is TGTGCCTGTGACACTGGTTACGTTACTGGGGGATACGCGGGTAAACTCATCTTT.

This clone turned up a few times. TCRdb's protein, taken from a much larger clone, differs from this DNA's translation at residue 22, likely owing to a read error; the protein displayed comes from the DNA. CDR3 in DNA: TGTGCTCTTGGGGAAAATGAAAGGTTTCCCCATCAGTACTGGGGGATACCTGTGACAGCACAACCTTTCTTT. Translation: CALGENERFPHQYWGIPVTAQPFF. The J gene is uncalled and the V gene is TRDV1; no check of the table's D call, TRDD3, against the DNA was made. From germline, CDR1 is TSWWSYY and CDR2 QGS. The length of the CDR3 is 24 residues.

Only a few counts were recorded for this clone. The V gene is TRDV1, the J gene TRDJ1, with D unresolved. TCRdb carries no J gene annotation; the J gene was assigned here by matching the DNA with germline. With 1 base removed from V and 2 bases from J, the gap between germline ends came to 17 bases. This CDR3 spans 17 amino acids. Per germline, CDR1 TSWWSYY and CDR2 QGS. The CDR3, as DNA: TGTGCTCTTGGGGAACGGTCCTTTACTGCGGCAACCGATAAACTCATCTTT. Residues: CALGERSFTAATDKLIF.

This clone was observed a few times. TCRdb has a much larger clone's protein, which differs at residue 5 from the translation of this DNA, likely because of a read error; what is shown is the protein translated from the DNA. The chain carries TRDV1 and TRDJ1; 8 bases align to TRDD3. Germline matching of the DNA provided the J gene here, since TCRdb leaves it blank. The CDR3 runs to 16 residues. Germline V CDR1 and CDR2: TSWWSYY, QGS. J was trimmed by 7 bases and V by 5 bases; bases with no gene match: 15. The CDR3 spells CALGTKPIVLGGKLIF. The CDR3 region has the DNA TGTGCTCTTGGGACCAAACCCATCGTACTGGGGGGTAAACTCATCTTT.

This clone was detected a few times. A far larger clone is one base from this, pointing to a likely read error. Distinct nucleotide sequences in the sample also encode this CDR3. The J gene was not called, though the V gene is TRDV2; the D call of TRDD3 is as the table states it, not checked on the DNA. The CDR3 contains 17 residues. CDR1 and CDR2 (germline): GEAIGNYY, EKD. DNA of the CDR3: TGTGCCTGTGACAGCCTACTGGGGGATACGGGCACCGATAAACTCATTTTT. Amino acids: CACDSLLGDTGTDKLIF.